This T cell receptor (beta chain) originates from a study of cytotoxic CD8 clonotypes in ibrutinib-treated CLL. Across the study: Patients: 11 relapsed/refractory, approximately 15 treatment-naive, 17 to 18 IGHV unmutated.

CDR1 and CDR2 (germline): SGHDT, YYEEEE. The V end was cut by 0 bases, the J end by 8 bases, with 14 bases between. The CDR3 runs 14 residues. Study-wide results and caveats: Baseline clonality was higher than in age-matched healthy donors and moved in step with circulating CD8+ T-cell counts. Ibrutinib response saw clonality rise, and progression saw it return toward baseline.

Profiled with immunoSEQ multiplex PCR; TCRdb holds only in-frame clones, not every one. The table records 150,000 to 250,000 clones, 55% to 85% of them present only once. In the case of this clone: The target antigen is unknown.

Sequenced here: PBMCs, sampled after 24 months of ibrutinib treatment. This chain joins TRBV5-6 and TRBJ1-2; D perhaps matches TRBD1 (5 bases). The sequence was obtained from a human donor with chronic lymphocytic leukemia. CDR3 sequence (DNA): TGTGCCAGCAGCTTGGGCGGGGACTATGTCGGCTACACCTTC. This sequence encodes CASSLGGDYVGYTF.